The rows below give T cell receptor beta chains drawn from one sample of a study of blood T cells in healthy people across ages. TCRdb passed the 5' RACE reads through MiXCR, listing each CDR3 protein once. This table has 780,000 or so distinct CDR3 sequences, less than 70% appearing once. Sequenced: blood. These receptors were taken from a man older than 75 in good health. The CDR3 runs from the conserved cysteine through the conserved F or W. The D gene is left open where the match is weak. Size values are once, few and many counts, or a class for expanded clones, and some rows have none.

d_gene: -
v_gene: TRBV29-1
abundance: -
j_gene: TRBJ1-4
CDR3nt: TGCAGCGTGGGTGGAGGGCAGGGGAATGAAAAACTGTTTTTT
CDR3aa: CSVGGGQGNEKLFF

d_gene: -
v_gene: TRBV20-1
abundance: -
j_gene: TRBJ2-1
CDR3nt: TGCAGTGCTAGAGCCCCTCTAGTGTCAACCAATGAGCAGTTCTTC
CDR3aa: CSARAPLVSTNEQFF

d_gene: -
v_gene: TRBV4-1
abundance: -
j_gene: TRBJ2-7
CDR3nt: TGCGCCAGCAGCCGGAGTCTCACGCAGGGGAGCGGCAATGAGCAGTACTTC
CDR3aa: CASSRSLTQGSGNEQYF

d_gene: -
v_gene: TRBV7-9
abundance: -
j_gene: TRBJ2-5
CDR3nt: TGTGCCATCGCTATCCCGGGGCAAGAGACCCAGTACTTC
CDR3aa: CAIAIPGQETQYF

d_gene: TRBD2
v_gene: TRBV5-4
abundance: once
j_gene: TRBJ2-3
CDR3nt: TGTGCCAGCAGCTTGCCCGGGAGGGCCGGTGGGGATACGCAGTATTTT
CDR3aa: CASSLPGRAGGDTQYF

d_gene: TRBD1
v_gene: TRBV29-1
abundance: few
j_gene: TRBJ1-4
CDR3nt: TGCAGCGGACAGGGTGGGACTAATGAAAAACTGTTTTTT
CDR3aa: CSGQGGTNEKLFF

d_gene: TRBD1
v_gene: TRBV27
abundance: few
j_gene: TRBJ1-2
CDR3nt: TGTGCCAGCAGTTCCCGGGGACAGGGGAACTATGGCTACACCTTC
CDR3aa: CASSSRGQGNYGYTF

d_gene: -
v_gene: TRBV7-2
abundance: -
j_gene: TRBJ2-4
CDR3nt: TGTGCCAGCAGTTTCCAGACCCGGGCCAAAAACATTCAGTACTTC
CDR3aa: CASSFQTRAKNIQYF

d_gene: -
v_gene: TRBV29-1
abundance: -
j_gene: TRBJ1-2
CDR3nt: TGCAGCGCGATTGGGAGCGCTACCGACAACTATGGCTACACCTTC
CDR3aa: CSAIGSATDNYGYTF

d_gene: TRBD1
v_gene: TRBV6-1
abundance: -
j_gene: TRBJ1-1
CDR3nt: TGTGCCAGCAGTGCCGGACAGGGGGATTTTAGGACTGAAGCTTTCTTT
CDR3aa: CASSAGQGDFRTEAFF

d_gene: -
v_gene: TRBV18
abundance: few
j_gene: TRBJ1-2
CDR3nt: TGTGCCAGCTCACCCAGCGCAGGGGCCTACTACACCTTC
CDR3aa: CASSPSAGAYYTF

d_gene: TRBD2
v_gene: TRBV5-1
abundance: once
j_gene: TRBJ2-1
CDR3nt: TGCGCCAGCAGCGAAAAAGCGGGAGCCAGCCATGAGCAGTTCTTC
CDR3aa: CASSEKAGASHEQFF

d_gene: -
v_gene: TRBV27
abundance: -
j_gene: TRBJ2-7
CDR3nt: TGTGCCAGCAGTCTCGTCCCGTTTCGCGAGCAGTACTTC
CDR3aa: CASSLVPFREQYF

d_gene: -
v_gene: TRBV10-3
abundance: -
j_gene: TRBJ2-1
CDR3nt: TGTGCCATCAGCCGAGCAGACAGTACCTACAATGAGCAGTTCTTC
CDR3aa: CAISRADSTYNEQFF

d_gene: -
v_gene: TRBV2
abundance: few
j_gene: TRBJ2-7
CDR3nt: TGTGCCAGCAGTGGAGTGTACCAAACTAGCTACGAGCAGTACTTC
CDR3aa: CASSGVYQTSYEQYF

d_gene: TRBD1
v_gene: TRBV20-1
abundance: -
j_gene: TRBJ2-3
CDR3nt: TGCAGTGCTGTATGGGACAGGACAGATACGCAGTATTTT
CDR3aa: CSAVWDRTDTQYF

d_gene: -
v_gene: TRBV2
abundance: few
j_gene: TRBJ1-1
CDR3nt: TGTGCCAGCATTCGAAACGGGGGAAAAGCTTTCTTT
CDR3aa: CASIRNGGKAFF

d_gene: -
v_gene: TRBV20-1
abundance: -
j_gene: TRBJ2-1
CDR3nt: TGCAGTGCCAGAGATGGTCCTAGCGAATTCTACAATGAGCAGTTCTTC
CDR3aa: CSARDGPSEFYNEQFF

d_gene: -
v_gene: TRBV7-9
abundance: -
j_gene: TRBJ1-1
CDR3nt: TGTGCCAGCTCTAGGGTTCCGCCATCTGAAGCTTTCTTT
CDR3aa: CASSRVPPSEAFF

d_gene: TRBD2
v_gene: TRBV29-1
abundance: once
j_gene: TRBJ2-3
CDR3nt: TGCAGCGTTGGCCCCCGGACTAGCGGAGAGCACAGATACGCGTATTTT
CDR3aa: CSVGPRTSGEHRYAYF

d_gene: -
v_gene: TRBV30
abundance: few
j_gene: TRBJ2-1
CDR3nt: TGTGCCTGGAGCCCCCCAGGGGTTAATGAGCAGTTCTTC
CDR3aa: CAWSPPGVNEQFF

d_gene: -
v_gene: TRBV27
abundance: -
j_gene: TRBJ1-5
CDR3nt: TGTGCCAGCAGGGGCGGTGGAGGTGACAATCAGCCCCAGCATTTT
CDR3aa: CASRGGGGDNQPQHF

d_gene: TRBD1
v_gene: TRBV6-5
abundance: -
j_gene: TRBJ2-3
CDR3nt: TGTGCCAGCATCGAGACAGGGGGAGGGCACAGATACGCGTATTTT
CDR3aa: CASIETGGGHRYAYF

d_gene: -
v_gene: TRBV20-1
abundance: -
j_gene: TRBJ2-1
CDR3nt: TGCAGTACTAGCCCCGGACAAGAGCAGTTCTTC
CDR3aa: CSTSPGQEQFF

d_gene: TRBD2
v_gene: TRBV20-1
abundance: -
j_gene: TRBJ2-1
CDR3nt: TGCAGTGCAGGGAGGACTAGCGGGATCTCCTACAATGAGCAGTTCTTC
CDR3aa: CSAGRTSGISYNEQFF

d_gene: TRBD1
v_gene: TRBV5-1
abundance: -
j_gene: TRBJ2-5
CDR3nt: TGCGCCAGCAGAACGACAGGGGCGGCGGAGACCCAGTACTTC
CDR3aa: CASRTTGAAETQYF

d_gene: -
v_gene: TRBV20-1
abundance: -
j_gene: TRBJ2-3
CDR3nt: TGCAGTGCGGGGCTCCCTACAAGCACAGATACGCAGTATTTT
CDR3aa: CSAGLPTSTDTQYF

d_gene: -
v_gene: TRBV4-2
abundance: -
j_gene: TRBJ1-2
CDR3nt: TGTGCCAGCAGCCAAGATTGGACCGTTGGGAACTATGGCTACACCTTC
CDR3aa: CASSQDWTVGNYGYTF

d_gene: TRBD1
v_gene: TRBV29-1
abundance: -
j_gene: TRBJ2-6
CDR3nt: TGCAGCGCCCCAGGGGGTTTCAACTCTGGGGCCAACGTCCTGACTTTC
CDR3aa: CSAPGGFNSGANVLTF

d_gene: TRBD1
v_gene: TRBV7-9
abundance: -
j_gene: TRBJ2-5
CDR3nt: TGTGCCAGCAGCTACAGGGGGCCGGAGACCCAGTACTTC
CDR3aa: CASSYRGPETQYF

d_gene: -
v_gene: TRBV20-1
abundance: few
j_gene: TRBJ2-7
CDR3nt: TGCAGTGCTAGAGACCCCAGCGGAACCTCCTACGAGCAGTACTTC
CDR3aa: CSARDPSGTSYEQYF

d_gene: -
v_gene: TRBV6-2/TRBV6-3
abundance: -
j_gene: TRBJ1-5
CDR3nt: TGTGCCAGCAGCCCGGGAGGCAGAAAGCCCCAGCATTTT
CDR3aa: CASSPGGRKPQHF

d_gene: TRBD2
v_gene: TRBV24-1
abundance: -
j_gene: TRBJ2-1
CDR3nt: TGTGCCACCAGTGATTTAACTAGCGGGAGGGGTCATGAGCAGTTCTTC
CDR3aa: CATSDLTSGRGHEQFF

d_gene: -
v_gene: TRBV7-9
abundance: -
j_gene: TRBJ1-1
CDR3nt: TGTGCCAGCAGCTTCCAGGCAGGGGTCACTGAAGCTTTCTTT
CDR3aa: CASSFQAGVTEAFF

d_gene: -
v_gene: TRBV20-1
abundance: -
j_gene: TRBJ2-1
CDR3nt: TGCAGTGCTACATTAGCGGAAAGAGGGAATGAGCAGTTCTTC
CDR3aa: CSATLAERGNEQFF

d_gene: -
v_gene: TRBV14
abundance: many
j_gene: TRBJ1-1
CDR3nt: TGTGCCAGCAGCCAGAGAACAGGATGGAACACTGAAGCTTTCTTT
CDR3aa: CASSQRTGWNTEAFF

d_gene: -
v_gene: TRBV21-1
abundance: -
j_gene: TRBJ2-1
CDR3nt: TGTGCCAGCAGCAAAGATGCTAGCGGGAGCCCGGTGGATGAGCAGTTCTTC
CDR3aa: CASSKDASGSPVDEQFF

d_gene: -
v_gene: TRBV20-1
abundance: -
j_gene: TRBJ1-1
CDR3nt: TGCAGTGCTAGAGTAAAAACTGAAGCTTTCTTT
CDR3aa: CSARVKTEAFF

d_gene: -
v_gene: TRBV28
abundance: -
j_gene: TRBJ1-2
CDR3nt: TGTGCCAGCAGCCGCCCGGACGTTGGCCCCGATGGCTACACCTTC
CDR3aa: CASSRPDVGPDGYTF

d_gene: -
v_gene: TRBV6-1
abundance: few
j_gene: TRBJ2-3
CDR3nt: TGTGCCAGCACTCCAACAGGGACGAAACACAGATACGCGTATTTT
CDR3aa: CASTPTGTKHRYAYF

d_gene: -
v_gene: TRBV2
abundance: -
j_gene: TRBJ1-5
CDR3nt: TGTGCCAGCAGTGACGATCGGGAACAGCCCCAGCATTTT
CDR3aa: CASSDDREQPQHF

d_gene: -
v_gene: TRBV9
abundance: few
j_gene: TRBJ2-3
CDR3nt: TGTGCCAGCAGCAGGGGACCCGGCACAGATACGCAGTATTTT
CDR3aa: CASSRGPGTDTQYF

d_gene: -
v_gene: TRBV11-3
abundance: -
j_gene: TRBJ2-7
CDR3nt: TGTGCCAGCAGCCCAAGGACAGCCCATCCTTACGAGCAGTACTTC
CDR3aa: CASSPRTAHPYEQYF

d_gene: TRBD1
v_gene: TRBV7-7
abundance: -
j_gene: TRBJ2-5
CDR3nt: TGTGCTAGCAGCCCCCAGGGGGTCCAAGAGACCCAGTACTTC
CDR3aa: CASSPQGVQETQYF

d_gene: TRBD1
v_gene: TRBV29-1
abundance: -
j_gene: TRBJ2-7
CDR3nt: TGCAGCGTCCAAGCCGGGACAGGGGACTACGAGCAGTACTTC
CDR3aa: CSVQAGTGDYEQYF

d_gene: TRBD2
v_gene: TRBV4-2
abundance: -
j_gene: TRBJ2-5
CDR3nt: TGTGCCAGCAGCCAGAGGGCAGGAGGGACTAGCGGGACGCAAGAGACCCAGTACTTC
CDR3aa: CASSQRAGGTSGTQETQYF

d_gene: TRBD1
v_gene: TRBV20-1
abundance: -
j_gene: TRBJ2-1
CDR3nt: TGCAGTGCTAGAGCCCCCGGGACAGGAGGGAATGAGCAGTTCTTC
CDR3aa: CSARAPGTGGNEQFF

d_gene: -
v_gene: TRBV24-1
abundance: -
j_gene: TRBJ2-1
CDR3nt: TGTGCCACCAGTGATCCAGGGGTGGGCTCCTACAATGAGCAGTTCTTC
CDR3aa: CATSDPGVGSYNEQFF

d_gene: -
v_gene: TRBV10-3
abundance: -
j_gene: TRBJ1-6
CDR3nt: TGTGCCATCAGCCTCGGGACGGACTATAATTCACCCCTCCACTTT
CDR3aa: CAISLGTDYNSPLHF

d_gene: -
v_gene: TRBV14
abundance: few
j_gene: TRBJ2-5
CDR3nt: TGTGCCAGCAGCCTGGACCTCCGGGAGACCCAGTACTTC
CDR3aa: CASSLDLRETQYF